The 10 T cell receptor beta chains below come from one sample, sequenced in a study of cytomegalovirus exposure and HLA in healthy donors. PCR used 60 Vbeta primers and 13 Jbeta primers. This table comes from immunoSEQ multiplex PCR, and its TCRdb copy is limited to in-frame clones, with some not included. The sample lists roughly 120,000 clones, around 80% occurring once. The sample consisted of PBMCs. The source is a woman in her sixties in good health and CMV-seropositive.

V is TRBV5-1 and J is TRBJ1-2; TRBD1 matches 9 bases. Trimming took 4 bases from V and 2 from J; bases not matched to a gene: 6. From germline, CDR1 is SGHRS and CDR2 YFSETQ. The CDR3 sequence is 15 residues long. The CDR3 sequence is CASSLWTGANYGYTF. CDR3 in DNA: TGCGCCAGCAGCCTTTGGACAGGGGCCAACTATGGCTACACCTTC.

This clone has only one observation. The genes are TRBV27 and TRBJ1-6; 8 bases align to TRBD1. This CDR3 has 13 residues. The J segment lost 8 bases and the V segment lost 10 bases, leaving 7 bases of the junction unmatched. Germline CDR1 is MNHEY and CDR2 is SMNVEV (reference sequence). The CDR3 region is CATGTGGYSPLHF. CDR3 sequence (DNA): TGTGCCACCGGGACAGGAGGGTATTCACCCCTCCACTTT.

The rearrangement uses TRBV6-1 and TRBJ1-4; 9 nucleotides match TRBD1. The ends lost 8 bases at V and 4 bases at J; junction bases unmatched: 8. Germline V gene data show CDR1 as MNHNS and CDR2 as SASEGT. This CDR3 is 15 amino acids long. The CDR3 region has the DNA TGTGCCAGCGGGCCCGGACAGGGGAATAATGAAAAACTGTTTTTT. Its protein is CASGPGQGNNEKLFF.

The CDR3 DNA reads TGTGCCAGCAGCACAACGTTGGGACTAGCAGATATAGCCAAAAACATTCAGTACTTC. Amino acid sequence: CASSTTLGLADIAKNIQYF. This sequence joins TRBV11-3 and TRBJ2-4; 9 nucleotides match TRBD2. This CDR3 is built from 19 residues. Unmatched junction bases numbered 14, after V lost 5 bases and J lost 0 bases. Germline V gives CDR1 SGHNT, CDR2 YENEEA.

The J gene is TRBJ1-6, the V gene TRBV2; TRBD1 agrees at 9 bases. V was pared by 7 bases and J by 5 bases, with 3 bases of the junction left unmatched. Germline loops: CDR1 SNHLY, CDR2 FYNNEI. The CDR3 sequence is 14 residues long. CDR3 nucleotide sequence: TGTGCCAGCAACCGACAGGGGGATAATTCACCCCTCCACTTT. Residues: CASNRQGDNSPLHF.

The chain joins TRBV29-1 to TRBJ2-2, with D possibly being TRBD2 (5 bases). The CDR3 sequence is 17 residues long. Germline V gene lookup returns CDR1 SQVTM and CDR2 ANQGSEA. The V end lost 1 base, the J end lost 5 bases, and 20 bases lay between the germline ends. CDR3 amino acids: CSVEGRGHSRRTGELFF. The CDR3 DNA reads as TGCAGCGTTGAAGGGAGAGGGCACAGCAGGAGGACCGGGGAGCTGTTTTTT.

The gene calls are TRBV7-9 and TRBJ2-1; 8 bases agree with TRBD2. This CDR3 comprises 16 residues. The V gene end was trimmed by 5 bases and the J gene end by 8 bases; junction bases not matched to a gene: 14. The germline V gene has CDR1 SEHNR and CDR2 FQNEAQ (reference sequence). CDR3 in amino acids: CASSPRPGTRIHEQFF. The CDR3 DNA is TGTGCCAGCAGCCCCCGACCCGGGACTAGGATCCATGAGCAGTTCTTC.

V and J are TRBV6-6 and TRBJ2-3; D is unclear. The CDR3 is made up of 12 amino acids. Trimming removed 6 bases from V and 7 bases from J, with 11 bases in between. CDR1 is MNHNY and CDR2 is SVGAGI in the germline V gene (reference sequence). In DNA, the CDR3 is TGTGCCAGCAGCCCGCGTAGTAATACGCAGTATTTT. Amino acid sequence: CASSPRSNTQYF.

J is TRBJ1-1 and V is TRBV10-3; D is perhaps TRBD1 (6 bases). The CDR3 spans 11 residues. V gave up 10 bases and J gave up 5 bases, with 11 bases separating them. The germline V gene has CDR1 ENHRY and CDR2 SYGVKD. CDR3 in amino acids: CASSRGTEAFF. The CDR3 region has the DNA TGTGCCAGCTCCAGGGGTACTGAAGCTTTCTTT.

The chain couples TRBV5-4 to TRBJ2-7; 12 bases map to TRBD2. Germline trimming cut 1 base from V and 4 bases from J; bases unmatched to any gene: 3. The CDR3 spans 15 residues. The germline V gene has CDR1 SGHNT and CDR2 YYREEE (reference sequence). The CDR3 loop is CASSLPGLAGYEQYF. CDR3 DNA sequence: TGTGCCAGCAGCTTGCCTGGACTAGCGGGGTACGAGCAGTACTTC.